A selection of T cell receptor beta chains follows, all from one sample in a study of shared clonotypes between healthy human individuals. The assay was immunoSEQ multiplex PCR, and TCRdb's table has in-frame clones only and misses some. The data contain some 2 million clones, around 96% of them seen just once; the ten biggest clones take up 0.85% to 1.3%. The sample comprised naive CD8+ T cells sorted from blood. Receptors were obtained from a man between 18 and 29 years old in good health. Each CDR3 is given with its conserved first and last residue. A D gene is named only where the DNA matches it firmly. Expanded clones are given a class, and other clones once, few, many or no size at all.

j_call cdr3_length v_call clone_size d_call cdr3_aa cdr3_nt
TRBJ2-5 12 TRBV30 NA NA CASTGLKKTQYF TGTGCCTCCACGGGGCTAAAGAAGACCCAGTACTTC
TRBJ2-7 13 TRBV4-3 once NA CASSQDRFYEQYF TGCGCCAGCAGCCAAGATAGATTCTACGAGCAGTACTTC
TRBJ2-3 15 TRBV9 NA NA CASSVGDTSTDTQYF TGTGCCAGCAGCGTAGGAGATACTAGCACAGATACGCAGTATTTT
TRBJ1-2 12 TRBV29-1 NA NA CSVEQGIYGYTF TGCAGCGTTGAACAGGGGATTTATGGCTACACCTTC
TRBJ1-2 15 TRBV4-3 once NA CASSQVRGGNYGYTF TGCGCCAGCAGCCAAGTAAGGGGGGGCAACTATGGCTACACCTTC
TRBJ2-2 16 TRBV11-2 NA NA CASSLDWGSPTGELFF TGTGCCAGCAGCTTAGATTGGGGTTCGCCCACCGGGGAGCTGTTTTTT
TRBJ2-1 14 TRBV28 NA NA CASSTQQAYNEQFF TGTGCCAGCAGTACACAACAGGCCTACAATGAGCAGTTCTTC
TRBJ2-7 14 TRBV5-4 NA NA CASSLAGRRAEQYF TGTGCCAGCAGCTTGGCCGGCAGGCGGGCCGAGCAGTACTTC
TRBJ2-7 14 TRBV4-1 NA NA CASSQVLSSYEQYF TGCGCCAGCAGCCAAGTGCTCAGTTCGTACGAGCAGTACTTC
TRBJ1-1 10 TRBV29-1 NA NA CSIGVTEAFF TGCAGCATAGGGGTGACTGAAGCTTTCTTT
TRBJ2-1 14 TRBV5-6 NA NA CASSLSIAYNEQFF TGTGCCAGCAGCTTATCCATAGCCTACAATGAGCAGTTCTTC
TRBJ2-1 15 TRBV27 NA NA CASSFSAEGYNEQFF TGTGCCAGCAGTTTCTCAGCGGAAGGTTACAATGAGCAGTTCTTC
TRBJ1-5 17 TRBV4-3 NA TRBD1 CASSQEREGGLNQPQHF TGCGCCAGCAGCCAAGAGAGGGAAGGGGGCCTTAATCAGCCCCAGCATTTT
TRBJ2-7 14 TRBV5-4 NA NA CASSFQGSSYEQYF TGTGCCAGCAGCTTTCAAGGTTCCTCCTACGAGCAGTACTTC
TRBJ1-1 18 TRBV2 NA NA CASSDRGFSVAMNTEAFF TGTGCCAGCAGTGACAGGGGATTCTCGGTGGCCATGAACACTGAAGCTTTCTTT
TRBJ2-3 16 TRBV6-1 NA TRBD2 CASSEEGGGLTDTQYF TGTGCCAGCAGTGAAGAGGGCGGGGGGCTCACAGATACGCAGTATTTT
TRBJ2-1 17 TRBV9 once NA CASSVGDSQVVNNEQFF TGTGCCAGCAGCGTAGGTGATAGCCAGGTGGTAAACAATGAGCAGTTCTTC
TRBJ2-5 14 TRBV6-5 NA NA CASSPGPLRETQYF TGTGCCAGCAGTCCGGGACCCCTAAGAGAGACCCAGTACTTC
TRBJ2-7 14 TRBV5-6 NA NA CASSGGTASYEQYF TGTGCCAGCAGCGGCGGGACAGCCTCCTACGAGCAGTACTTC
TRBJ2-1 15 TRBV7-3 NA NA CASSSGYSSYNEQFF TGTGCCAGCAGCTCAGGGTATAGCTCCTACAATGAGCAGTTCTTC
TRBJ1-5 13 TRBV7-6 NA NA CASSLGINQPQHF TGTGCCAGCAGCTTAGGGATAAATCAGCCCCAGCATTTT
TRBJ1-2 14 TRBV29-1 NA TRBD1 CSVWVRTGVYGYTF TGCAGCGTATGGGTGAGGACAGGGGTCTATGGCTACACCTTC
TRBJ2-5 15 TRBV2 NA NA CASSILRDVGETQYF TGTGCCAGCAGTATTCTTAGGGACGTTGGAGAGACCCAGTACTTC
TRBJ2-7 12 TRBV6-1 NA TRBD2 CASRGGANEQYF TGTGCCAGTCGCGGGGGGGCAAACGAGCAGTACTTC
TRBJ2-3 12 TRBV7-9 NA NA CASRARVDTQYF TGTGCCAGCAGGGCCCGAGTGGATACGCAGTATTTT
TRBJ2-7 17 TRBV7-9 NA TRBD1 CASSSLSGTDDPYEQYF TGTGCCAGCAGCTCCCTCTCCGGGACAGACGATCCCTACGAGCAGTACTTC
TRBJ1-6 15 TRBV6-5 NA TRBD1 CASSYSGTAHSPLHF TGTGCCAGCAGTTACTCGGGGACAGCGCATTCACCCCTCCACTTT
TRBJ1-1 12 TRBV6-5 NA NA CASSFPGGAAFF TGTGCCAGCTCCTTCCCGGGAGGTGCAGCTTTCTTT
TRBJ2-2 14 TRBV10-3 NA NA CAIMGAVDTGELFF TGTGCCATCATGGGGGCGGTAGACACCGGGGAGCTGTTTTTT
TRBJ2-5 13 TRBV5-1 NA NA CASSARAWETQYF TGCGCCAGCAGCGCCCGGGCCTGGGAGACCCAGTACTTC
TRBJ1-5 13 TRBV9 NA NA CAEGGRRDQPQHF TGTGCCGAGGGGGGGCGGAGAGATCAGCCCCAGCATTTT
TRBJ1-1 16 TRBV7-6 NA TRBD1 CASSLATGGGDTEAFF TGTGCCAGCAGCCTCGCGACAGGGGGCGGAGACACTGAAGCTTTCTTT
TRBJ2-1 15 TRBV11-2 few NA CASSLVPTLVNEQFF TGTGCCAGCAGCTTAGTACCAACCCTAGTGAATGAGCAGTTCTTC
TRBJ1-1 12 TRBV30 NA NA CAWGTTNTEAFF TGTGCCTGGGGGACAACCAACACTGAAGCTTTCTTT
TRBJ1-5 15 TRBV30 NA NA CAWTNGAAGNQPQHF TGTGCCTGGACAAACGGGGCAGCCGGAAATCAGCCCCAGCATTTT
TRBJ2-1 16 TRBV7-9 NA TRBD2 CASSLGPSGDYNEQFF TGTGCCAGCAGCTTAGGCCCTAGCGGGGATTACAATGAGCAGTTCTTC
TRBJ2-1 13 TRBV5-6 NA NA CASSWAWGNEQFF TGTGCCAGCAGCTGGGCTTGGGGTAATGAGCAGTTCTTC
TRBJ2-7 17 TRBV5-1 NA TRBD1 CASSLGVRTGMVYEQYF TGCGCCAGCAGCTTGGGGGTCCGGACAGGGATGGTCTACGAGCAGTACTTC
TRBJ2-3 14 TRBV27 NA NA CASSSGGAIDTQYF TGTGCCAGCAGTTCCGGGGGCGCGATTGATACGCAGTATTTT
TRBJ1-2 17 TRBV28 NA NA CASSLSDWGMGEDGYTF TGTGCCAGCAGTTTATCCGACTGGGGTATGGGAGAGGATGGCTACACCTTC
TRBJ2-7 14 TRBV11-2 NA NA CASSLGGRDYEQYF TGTGCCAGCAGCTTGGGAGGCAGGGACTACGAGCAGTACTTC